This T cell receptor (beta chain) was identified during a study of blood T cell repertoires in COVID-19. In the study overall: Italy, Spain and the United States were the sources of the convalescent and acute COVID-19 samples. Sources were T cells, B-cell-depleted T cells, or PBMCs; the material itself was cDNA or gDNA.

As originally analysed: Amplification of reference gene primers was used by the study to estimate nucleated cell counts. The repertoire was sequenced with immunoSEQ multiplex PCR; TCRdb's copy has only in-frame clones and lacks some. Clonal size and the V and J genes are those of that table, whereas D and trimming came from the DNA. Of under 250,000 clones listed, roughly 80% are singletons. The trim removed 3 bases at V and 2 bases at J, leaving 7 bases unmatched. The CDR3 has 15 residues. CDR1 is SGHRS, CDR2 YFSETQ, per germline. The sequence came from a man aged 50 to 59 with active or convalescent COVID-19. The rearrangement uses TRBV5-1 and TRBJ1-2; the match to TRBD1 covers 7 bases. Sequencing was done on a sample of peripheral blood. CDR3 nucleotide sequence: TGCGCCAGCAGCTCGATACAGGGGTCCAACTATGGCTACACCTTC. This gives the protein CASSSIQGSNYGYTF.